This TCR beta chain was sequenced in a study of blood T cell repertoires in COVID-19. Study context: Sources were T cells, B-cell-depleted T cells, or PBMCs; the material itself was cDNA or gDNA.

How the authors handled the data: Amplifying reference gene primers gave estimates of nucleated cell counts. The repertoire was sequenced with immunoSEQ multiplex PCR; TCRdb's copy has only in-frame clones and lacks some. D and trimming come from the DNA, and the V and J calls and clone size come from that table. The table lists over 200,000 clones, around four fifths of them singletons. The CDR3 sequence is 14 residues long. Germline lookup yields CDR1 LNHDA and CDR2 SQIVND (reference sequence). Trimming took 5 bases from V and 0 from J, leaving 10 bases between them. The V and J genes are TRBV19 and TRBJ1-2, with unresolved D. What was sequenced was peripheral blood. This clonotype was sampled from a man between 40 and 49 years old with active or convalescent COVID-19. The CDR3 DNA reads as TGTGCCAGTAGTCCACGGGAGGCTAACTATGGCTACACCTTC. Its translation: CASSPREANYGYTF.